The next 12 T cell receptor beta chains were all read from a single sample in a study of blood T cell repertoires in COVID-19. Sequenced by immunoSEQ multiplex PCR; TCRdb stores in-frame clones only, minus some. The sample shows approximately 160,000 clones, approximately 80% of them seen only once. Input material: peripheral blood. Receptors were obtained from an elderly woman with acute or convalescent COVID-19.

V and J are TRBV7-9 and TRBJ2-3; tentatively, D is TRBD1 (8 bases). V was shortened by 2 bases and J by 0 bases, with 18 bases between the two germline ends. The CDR3 totals 18 residues. CDR1 and CDR2 (germline): SEHNR, FQNEAQ (reference sequence). The DNA for the CDR3 is TGTGCCAGCAGCTTACCACAGGGGGGAGGGGGAAGCACAGATACGCAGTATTTT. Residues: CASSLPQGGGGSTDTQYF.

The genes are TRBV18 and TRBJ1-4; D possibly corresponds to TRBD1 (5 bases). The germline V gene encodes CDR1 KGHSH and CDR2 LQKENI. This CDR3 region has 15 residues. Trimming left V 1 base short and J 8 bases short, with 14 bases between. The CDR3 loop is CASSPLSGLGEKLFF. The CDR3 bases are TGTGCCAGCTCACCACTCTCAGGGCTTGGGGAAAAACTGTTTTTT.

This clone was observed a handful of times. The chain uses TRBV4-3 and TRBJ1-2, with D perhaps matching TRBD1 (5 bases). The V gene lost 1 base and the J gene lost 7 bases, with 13 bases spanning the gap. Germline V gene data show CDR1 as LGHNA and CDR2 as YSLEER. The CDR3 contains 14 residues. The CDR3 here is CASSQVTGSFGYTF. Written as DNA, the CDR3 is TGCGCCAGCAGCCAAGTCACAGGATCCTTTGGCTACACCTTC.

This clone was seen a single time. V usage is TRBV5-4 and J usage is TRBJ1-4; maybe TRBD1 (5 bases). V was shortened by 6 bases and J by 8 bases, with 14 bases between the two germline ends. Germline CDR1 SGHNT, CDR2 YYREEE (reference sequence). There are 13 residues in the CDR3. In DNA, the CDR3 is TGTGCCAGCACGCCCCAGGGCGGAGAAAAACTGTTTTTT. It translates to CASTPQGGEKLFF.

The V call is TRBV7-8, the J call TRBJ1-4; the match to TRBD1 covers 8 bases. Germline V gene data show CDR1 as SGHVS and CDR2 as FQNEAQ. Trimming took 6 bases from V and 8 from J; bases not matched to a gene: 5. The CDR3 is made up of 13 amino acids. CDR3 residues: CASRFGQGEKLFF. CDR3 coding DNA: TGTGCCAGCAGATTCGGACAGGGAGAAAAACTGTTTTTT. Looking up the rest from reference TRBV7-8 and TRBJ1-4 gives the full variable domain: GAGVSQSPRYKVAKRGQDVALRCDPISGHVSLFWYQQALGQGPEFLTYFQNEAQLDKSGLPSDRFFAERPEGSVSTLKIQRTQQEDSAVYLCASRFGQGEKLFFGSGTQLSVL.

This chain's CDR3 is CASSRSGQVHNNEQFF. The CDR3 DNA reads TGTGCCAGCAGCCGCTCTGGACAGGTACACAACAATGAGCAGTTCTTC. The rearrangement uses TRBV3-1 (or the pseudogene TRBV3-2) and TRBJ2-1, with TRBD1 matching over 7 bases. CDR1 and CDR2 (germline): LGHDT, YNNKEL (reference sequence). CDR3 length: 16 residues. The J segment lost 5 bases and the V segment lost 4 bases, leaving 11 bases of the junction unmatched.

This clone occurred once. V usage is TRBV5-1 and J usage is TRBJ2-2; a possible D gene is TRBD2 (5 bases). Trimming stripped 4 bases from V and 5 bases from J, with 15 bases between. The CDR3 is 15 amino acids. Germline V CDR1 and CDR2: SGHRS, YFSETQ. The CDR3: CASSEGSRVTGELFF. The DNA for the CDR3 is TGCGCCAGCAGCGAGGGAAGTCGGGTGACCGGGGAGCTGTTTTTT.

This clone has more than one count but fewer than ten. This rearrangement joins TRBV3-1 (or the pseudogene TRBV3-2) to TRBJ2-7; D gene unclear. CDR3 size: 14 residues. Germline CDR1 is LGHDT and CDR2 is YNNKEL (reference sequence). Trimming pared 5 bases from V and 7 bases from J, leaving 18 bases between. The CDR3 DNA follows: TGTGCCAGCAGCGGAAACAGTCCATTGGAAGAGCAGTACTTC. Its protein is CASSGNSPLEEQYF.

The rearrangement links TRBV6-1 to TRBJ1-4; D is uncertain. The germline V gene encodes CDR1 MNHNS and CDR2 SASEGT. The CDR3 runs to 13 residues. The V gene lost 5 bases and the J gene lost 5 bases, with 9 bases spanning the gap. CDR3 in DNA: TGTGCCAGCAGTCCGCTAAGCAATGAAAAACTGTTTTTT. It specifies CASSPLSNEKLFF.

The chain joins TRBV19 to TRBJ2-3; D may be TRBD2 (6 bases). Germline CDR1 and CDR2: LNHDA and SQIVND (reference sequence). V lost 7 bases to trimming and J lost 1 base, with 21 bases between them. The CDR3 has 17 residues. CDR3 protein: CASNYIFTAGRTDTQYF. Here the CDR3 DNA reads TGTGCCAGTAATTATATTTTCACCGCGGGACGCACAGATACGCAGTATTTT. The whole variable domain, remainder taken from reference TRBV19 and TRBJ2-3, is DGGITQSPKYLFRKEGQNVTLSCEQNLNHDAMYWYRQDPGQGLRLIYYSQIVNDFQKGDIAEGYSVSREKKESFPLTVTSAQKNPTAFYLCASNYIFTAGRTDTQYFGPGTRLTVL.

The chain has TRBV6-2 or TRBV6-3 and TRBJ2-7; a possible D gene is TRBD2 (5 bases). CDR3 size: 15 residues. V shed 3 bases and J shed 2 bases, with 14 bases lying between them. Germline V gene data show CDR1 as MNHEY and CDR2 as SVGEGT. This CDR3 reads CASSYSGIPPYEQYF. The CDR3, as DNA: TGTGCCAGCAGTTATTCGGGGATCCCTCCCTACGAGCAGTACTTC.

The chain couples TRBV3-1 (or the pseudogene TRBV3-2) to TRBJ2-3, with D unresolved. Trimming pared 4 bases from V and 4 bases from J, leaving 21 bases between. Germline CDR1 and CDR2: LGHDT and YNNKEL (reference sequence). This CDR3 comprises 17 residues. The CDR3 protein is CASSPRTLAPNADTQYF. For the CDR3, the DNA is TGTGCCAGCAGCCCTCGAACTTTAGCCCCGAATGCAGATACGCAGTATTTT.